This T cell receptor beta chain emerged from a study of blood T cell repertoires in COVID-19. Turning to the study itself: Collection of acute and convalescent COVID-19 samples took place in the United States, Italy and Spain. PBMCs, B-cell-depleted T cells, or T cells provided the cDNA or gDNA that made up the material.

Source study methods: Reference gene primers were amplified, and this amplification served to estimate nucleated cell counts. Produced via immunoSEQ multiplex PCR; TCRdb's table is partial and in-frame only. V and J calls and clone size are copied from that table; D and trimming were computed from the DNA. The sample includes approximately 200,000 clones, 86% seen only once; the top ten take about 4.1%. Germline CDR1 is LNHDA and CDR2 is SQIVND (reference sequence). The CDR3 loop spans 14 amino acids. V gave up 4 bases and J gave up 3 bases; unmatched junction bases: 3. Source material: peripheral blood. The V call is TRBV19, the J call TRBJ1-1, with TRBD1 matching over 9 bases. This receptor was obtained from a man aged 45 to 65 with acute or convalescent COVID-19. This CDR3 reads CASSTRTGDTEAFF. CDR3 bases: TGTGCCAGTAGTACTCGGACAGGGGACACTGAAGCTTTCTTT.